The 20 T cell receptor beta chains reported below all come from one sample, sequenced in a study of CD8 T cells in ankylosing spondylitis. MiXCR, run by TCRdb on the 5' RACE reads, gives a single entry per CDR3 protein. The sample lists about 170,000 distinct CDR3 sequences; about 18% were seen once. Sequenced material: blood, either unsorted or a sorted T cell fraction (not recorded which). These receptors were obtained from a male donor with ankylosing spondylitis or in good health (not recorded which).

The V gene is TRBV20-1, the J gene TRBJ2-4; TRBD2 matches 7 bases. This CDR3 has 19 amino acids. The V gene end was trimmed by 0 bases and the J gene end by 1 base; junction bases not matched to a gene: 15. Germline V gives CDR1 DFQATT, CDR2 SNEGSKA (reference sequence). CDR3 amino acids: CSARDWVREGSWAKNIQYF. In DNA, the CDR3 is TGCAGTGCTAGAGATTGGGTTAGGGAGGGAAGTTGGGCCAAAAACATTCAGTACTTC.

The chain has TRBV6-4 and TRBJ2-5; 15 nucleotides agree with TRBD2. The V segment lost 11 bases and the J segment 4 bases; nucleotides outside the gene matches: 17. Germline values: CDR1 MRHNA, CDR2 SNTAGT. This CDR3 spans 18 amino acids. The CDR3, as DNA: TGTGCCTGCTGTCTGGGACTAGCGGGAGGAGTGGCGGGAGAGACCCAGTACTTC. Its protein is CACCLGLAGGVAGETQYF.

The table lists this clonotype with a few counts. V is TRBV6-1 and J is TRBJ1-3; no firm D call. Germline lookup yields CDR1 MNHNS and CDR2 SASEGT. The ends were cut back, 3 bases at V and 0 bases at J, with 6 bases in the middle. CDR3 size: 14 residues. As DNA, the CDR3 is TGTGCCAGCAGTGAGAGATTCTCTGGAAACACCATATATTTT. This encodes CASSERFSGNTIYF.

This clonotype has at least ten counts. The chain couples TRBV5-1 to TRBJ2-2; no clear D gene. The CDR3 contains 15 residues. V was trimmed by 4 bases and J by 2 bases, leaving 12 bases between them. Germline-derived CDR1 and CDR2 are SGHRS and YFSETQ. The chain's CDR3 is CASSPMASNTGELFF. CDR3 DNA sequence: TGCGCCAGCAGCCCGATGGCTAGTAACACCGGGGAGCTGTTTTTT.

This clonotype was counted only a few times. The chain carries TRBV20-1 and TRBJ1-1; tentative D call: TRBD1 (6 bases). V was clipped by 6 bases and J by 7 bases, with 12 bases between them. CDR1 DFQATT and CDR2 SNEGSKA come from the germline V gene (reference sequence). This CDR3 region has 11 residues. CDR3 nucleotides: TGCAGTGCCCTACGGACAGTTGAAGCTTTCTTT. It codes for CSALRTVEAFF.

The chain links TRBV10-3 to TRBJ2-3, with 7 bases fitting TRBD1. CDR1 and CDR2 (germline): ENHRY, SYGVKD. The CDR3 length is 16 residues. Trimming removed 1 base from V and 1 base from J; junction bases left unmatched: 5. The CDR3 region has the DNA TGTGCCATCAGTGAGTTGTCAGGGGGTGGCACAGATACGCAGTATTTT. It translates to CAISELSGGGTDTQYF.

This clonotype was seen repeatedly, ten times or more. The chain recombines TRBV7-8 with TRBJ1-5; TRBD1 matches at 10 bases. The V segment lost 6 bases and the J segment 2 bases; nucleotides outside the gene matches: 4. This CDR3 is 15 amino acids long. In germline, CDR1 is SGHVS, CDR2 FQNEAQ. CDR3 nucleotides: TGTGCCAGCAGAGCCGGGACAGGGGGCAATCAGCCCCAGCATTTT. Its translation is CASRAGTGGNQPQHF.

This chain uses TRBV24-1 with TRBJ2-1, with D perhaps matching TRBD2 (6 bases). CDR1 and CDR2 from the germline V gene are KGHDR and SFDVKD. The V and J ends lost 2 bases and 7 bases respectively, with 20 bases between them. The CDR3 is 17 amino acids. DNA of the CDR3: TGTGCCACCAGTGATTCCCTAGTCGCAGGGAGGTTAAATGAGCAGTTCTTC. The encoded protein is CATSDSLVAGRLNEQFF.

The CDR3 bases are TGTGCCAGCAGCTTAGCGGGAGCGAGCTCCTACAATGAGCAGTTCTTC. Amino acids: CASSLAGASSYNEQFF. The chain carries TRBV28 and TRBJ2-1, with 9 bases matching TRBD2. Losses at the gene ends were 6 bases for V and 0 bases for J; bases not matched to a gene: 6. This CDR3 comprises 16 residues. Germline V gene lookup returns CDR1 MDHEN and CDR2 SYDVKM.

This clonotype was recorded at least ten times. The rearrangement links TRBV24-1 to TRBJ2-7; 7 bases match TRBD1. The CDR3 loop spans 14 amino acids. Per germline, CDR1 KGHDR and CDR2 SFDVKD. The V segment lost 3 bases and the J segment 5 bases; nucleotides outside the gene matches: 6. This CDR3 reads CATSDLGTDHEQYF. Here the CDR3 DNA reads TGTGCCACCAGTGATCTGGGGACAGACCACGAGCAGTACTTC.

This clonotype was counted many times. The chain couples TRBV3-1 to TRBJ2-2; D is ambiguous. Trimming stripped 1 base from V and 2 bases from J, with 5 bases between. The CDR3 sequence is 14 residues long. Germline CDR1 reads LGHDT; CDR2 reads YNNKEL (reference sequence). CDR3: CASSQGLNTGELFF. The CDR3 DNA is TGTGCCAGCAGCCAAGGACTCAACACCGGGGAGCTGTTTTTT.

The rearrangement uses TRBV10-3 and TRBJ2-3; 13 bases line up with TRBD2. With V trimmed by 6 bases and J by 2 bases, 5 bases remained unmatched. CDR1 is ENHRY and CDR2 is SYGVKD in the germline V gene. The CDR3 is 16 residues long. The CDR3 DNA is TGTGCCATCAGCTCCGGGACTAGCGGGATCACAGATACGCAGTATTTT. Its protein product is CAISSGTSGITDTQYF.

This clonotype was counted between two and nine times. V usage is TRBV12-3 or TRBV12-4 and J usage is TRBJ2-7; 7 bases line up with TRBD1. The V segment lost 1 base and the J segment 0 bases; nucleotides outside the gene matches: 3. The CDR3 has 15 amino acids. CDR3 in amino acids: CASSLDAGGSYEQYF. CDR3 nucleotides: TGTGCCAGCAGTTTAGACGCAGGGGGCTCCTACGAGCAGTACTTC.

This chain joins TRBV5-1 and TRBJ2-7; unclear D gene. CDR3 length equals 15 residues. The V end was cut by 2 bases, the J end by 0 bases, with 12 bases between. Germline CDR1 SGHRS, CDR2 YFSETQ. CDR3 coding DNA: TGCGCCAGCAGCTTAACCGGGCCTAGCTCCTACGAGCAGTACTTC. Its protein product is CASSLTGPSSYEQYF.

The chain carries TRBV5-5 and TRBJ2-5; the D is unclear. The germline CDR1 and CDR2 sequences are SGHKS and YYEKEE (reference sequence). The CDR3 covers 13 residues. With 0 bases removed from V and 3 bases from J, the gap between germline ends came to 6 bases. CDR3 residues: CASSLAGKETQYF. CDR3 coding DNA: TGTGCCAGCAGCTTGGCGGGTAAAGAGACCCAGTACTTC.

The rearrangement joins TRBV6-1 to TRBJ1-1; D is undetermined. CDR1 and CDR2 (germline): MNHNS, SASEGT. CDR3 length: 13 amino acids. The V gene lost 6 bases and the J gene lost 6 bases, with 14 bases spanning the gap. The CDR3 coding sequence is TGTGCCAGCAGCCGGGGAGAAGGTGCTGAAGCTTTCTTT. Translated: CASSRGEGAEAFF.

This clonotype appeared many times. The chain employs TRBV11-2 and TRBJ2-1, with D unclear. The CDR3 sequence is 15 residues long. Trimming shortened V by 2 bases and J by 2 bases, and 10 bases separated the two germline ends. The germline gives CDR1 SGHAT, CDR2 FQNNGV. This CDR3 reads CASSLTGSPYNEQFF. CDR3 bases: TGTGCCAGCAGCTTAACCGGTTCCCCCTACAATGAGCAGTTCTTC.

A remark on this clonotype: This may be a read error, as it is one base from a much larger clone. This chain uses TRBV30 with TRBJ2-3; D possibly corresponds to TRBD2 (5 bases). This CDR3 has 12 residues. CDR1 is GTSNPN and CDR2 is SVGIG in the germline V gene (reference sequence). Written as DNA, the CDR3 is TGTACCTGGAGTGGGAGCGACGGTACGCAGTATTTT. Its translation: CTWSGSDGTQYF.

The chain joins TRBV6-1 to TRBJ2-2; TRBD1 is a possible D gene (5 bases). The CDR3 consists of 14 residues. Germline CDR1 is MNHNS and CDR2 is SASEGT. V was trimmed by 6 bases and J by 1 base, leaving 9 bases between them. The CDR3 nucleotides are TGTGCCAGCAGGTGGACACAGAACACCGGGGAGCTGTTTTTT. As protein: CASRWTQNTGELFF.

This clonotype has a handful of counts. The chain couples TRBV23-1 to TRBJ2-1; no clear D gene. TRBV23-1 is an ORF, with its function uncertain. The length of the CDR3 is 13 residues. Deletions cut 1 base from V and 7 bases from J, with 8 bases between. CDR3 in amino acids: CASSQCKGNEQFF. The CDR3 coding sequence is TGCGCCAGCAGTCAATGCAAGGGAAATGAGCAGTTCTTC.